These 5 T cell receptor beta chains originate from one sample sequenced in a study of beta chain features in type 1 diabetes. Every isolated RNA sample was fully reverse transcribed, so sequencing captured expressed TCRB transcripts. TCRdb's table, derived via immunoSEQ multiplex PCR, lists solely in-frame clones and lacks some. The data hold tens of thousands of clones, with more than 65% observed a single time. No antigen has been assigned to these receptors. Overall study findings and caveats: Type 1 diabetes patients showed a moderate but significant shortening of TCRB CDR3s in all four CD4+ subsets.

The sequencing sample was made of stem cell memory CD4+ T cells from blood. These receptors were collected from a woman in her forties with type 1 diabetes.

This chain connects TRBV29-1 to TRBJ2-3, with D perhaps TRBD2 (6 bases). Germline lookup yields CDR1 SQVTM and CDR2 ANQGSEA. This CDR3 region has 12 residues. V shed 6 bases and J shed 6 bases, with 13 bases lying between them. The CDR3, as DNA: TGCAGCGTAGTACTAGCAACGGATACGCAGTATTTT. The encoded protein is CSVVLATDTQYF.

The chain has TRBV18 and TRBJ1-1, with 7 bases matching TRBD1. The V gene end was trimmed by 3 bases and the J gene end by 4 bases; junction bases not matched to a gene: 11. The germline gives CDR1 KGHSH, CDR2 LQKENI. The CDR3 has 16 amino acids. The CDR3 protein is CASSPTVTGMGTEAFF. CDR3 bases: TGTGCCAGCTCACCTACCGTGACAGGGATGGGCACTGAAGCTTTCTTT.

For the CDR3, the DNA is TGTGCCAGCAGCTTAGGGCGGGGTAGCGGGGGATTCACAGATACGCAGTATTTT. Protein sequence: CASSLGRGSGGFTDTQYF. V gene TRBV11-2 combines with J gene TRBJ2-3; 9 nucleotides match TRBD2. With 1 base clipped from V and 2 bases from J, the junction kept 10 bases outside the gene matches. This CDR3 spans 18 amino acids. Germline-derived CDR1 and CDR2 are SGHAT and FQNNGV.

The chain employs TRBV7-3 and TRBJ2-1; TRBD1 aligns across 9 bases. This CDR3 has 15 amino acids. The ends lost 5 bases at V and 0 bases at J; junction bases unmatched: 2. CDR1 is SGHTA, CDR2 FQGTGA, per germline. The CDR3 DNA follows: TGTGCCAGCAGCCCGACAGGGGGCTCCTACAATGAGCAGTTCTTC. Translation: CASSPTGGSYNEQFF.

The chain couples TRBV7-3 to TRBJ2-1; 10 nucleotides align to TRBD1. CDR1 is SGHTA, CDR2 FQGTGA, per germline. Germline trimming cut 2 bases from V and 9 bases from J; bases unmatched to any gene: 10. The CDR3 is 16 residues long. CDR3: CASSLQSRTGGSEQFF. CDR3 in DNA: TGTGCCAGCAGCTTACAATCTAGGACAGGGGGGAGTGAGCAGTTCTTC.